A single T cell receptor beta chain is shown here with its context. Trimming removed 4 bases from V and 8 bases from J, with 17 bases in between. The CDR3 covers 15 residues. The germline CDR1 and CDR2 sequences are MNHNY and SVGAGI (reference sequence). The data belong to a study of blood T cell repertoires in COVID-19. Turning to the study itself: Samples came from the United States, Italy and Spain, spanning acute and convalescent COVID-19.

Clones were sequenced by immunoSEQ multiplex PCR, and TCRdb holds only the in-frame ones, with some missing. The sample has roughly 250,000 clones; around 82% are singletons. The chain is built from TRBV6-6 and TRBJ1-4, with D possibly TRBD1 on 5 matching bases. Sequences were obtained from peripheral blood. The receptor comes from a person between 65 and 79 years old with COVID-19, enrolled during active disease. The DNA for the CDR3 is TGTGCCAGCAGTTTATCCGCCAGGGTCGAGGAAAAACTGTTTTTT. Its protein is CASSLSARVEEKLFF.